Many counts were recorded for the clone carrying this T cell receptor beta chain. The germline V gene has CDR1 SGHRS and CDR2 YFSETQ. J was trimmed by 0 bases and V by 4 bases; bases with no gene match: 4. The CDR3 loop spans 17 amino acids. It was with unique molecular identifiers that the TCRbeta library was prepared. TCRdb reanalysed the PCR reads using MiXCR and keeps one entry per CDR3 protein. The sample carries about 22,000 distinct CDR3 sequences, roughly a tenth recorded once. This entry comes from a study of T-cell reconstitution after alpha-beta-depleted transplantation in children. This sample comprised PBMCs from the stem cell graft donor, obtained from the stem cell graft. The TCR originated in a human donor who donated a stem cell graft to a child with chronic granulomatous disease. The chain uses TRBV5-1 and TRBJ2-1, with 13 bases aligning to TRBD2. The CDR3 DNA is TGCGCCAGCAGCCCGGGACTAGCGGGAAGCTCCTACAATGAGCAGTTCTTC. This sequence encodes CASSPGLAGSSYNEQFF.